Following are 11 T cell receptor beta chains from one sample sequenced in a study of CD8+CD57+ T cells in acquired aplastic anemia. Patients included in sequencing had previously demonstrated CD8+CD57+ cell expansion by flow cytometry. Genomic DNA provided the template from which TCR beta VDJ and CDR3 profiles were obtained. TCRdb re-called the reads with MiXCR, one entry per CDR3 protein. This sample has 250,000 to 350,000 distinct CDR3 sequences; about 50% occur once, and the top ten carry 1.3%. Sequenced input: sorted CD4+, CD8+, or CD8+CD57+ T cells (not recorded which) from PBMCs. All receptors derive from a human donor with aplastic anemia.

This chain connects TRBV7-9 to TRBJ1-2; the match to TRBD1 covers 7 bases. The length of the CDR3 is 13 residues. Trimming took 5 bases from V and 7 from J; bases not matched to a gene: 7. From germline, CDR1 is SEHNR and CDR2 FQNEAQ (reference sequence). In DNA form, the CDR3 reads TGTGCCAGCAGCCGCGACAGGGTCGGTGGCTACACCTTC. It is translated as CASSRDRVGGYTF.

This clonotype was seen many times. The CDR3 nucleotides read TGCAGCGCCGGACAGGGCGCCGGATCGAACACCGGGGAGCTGTTTTTT. Protein sequence: CSAGQGAGSNTGELFF. The chain carries TRBV29-1 and TRBJ2-2, with TRBD1 identical over 8 bases. The CDR3 consists of 16 residues. Losses at the gene ends were 7 bases for V and 0 bases for J; bases not matched to a gene: 10. CDR1 is SQVTM and CDR2 is ANQGSEA in the germline V gene.

This clonotype has at least ten counts. The J gene is TRBJ1-4, the V gene TRBV5-5; TRBD1 is a possible D gene (6 bases). This CDR3 has 15 amino acids. V lost 5 bases and J lost 0, with 11 bases in between. Germline lookup yields CDR1 SGHKS and CDR2 YYEKEE (reference sequence). The CDR3 here is CASSWDIATNEKLFF. In DNA form, the CDR3 reads TGTGCCAGCAGTTGGGACATAGCAACTAATGAAAAACTGTTTTTT.

J is TRBJ2-7 and V is TRBV2; D gene unclear. CDR3 length: 12 residues. The germline gives CDR1 SNHLY, CDR2 FYNNEI. V gave up 7 bases and J gave up 3 bases, with 10 bases separating them. Here the CDR3 reads CASNLDVYEQYF. The CDR3 DNA follows: TGTGCCAGCAACCTGGATGTCTACGAGCAGTACTTC.

The rearrangement joins TRBV5-8 to TRBJ2-5, with 8 positions matching TRBD1. CDR3 length equals 13 residues. Germline V gene lookup returns CDR1 SGHTS and CDR2 YDEGEE. V shed 5 bases and J 4 bases; nucleotides not matched to a gene: 4. In DNA form, the CDR3 reads TGTGCCAGCAGGGGACAGGTCGTAGAGACCCAGTACTTC. The encoded protein is CASRGQVVETQYF.

This clonotype was found many times. The chain employs TRBV6-4 and TRBJ2-2; 7 bases fit TRBD1. The CDR3 consists of 14 residues. CDR1 and CDR2 from the germline V gene are MRHNA and SNTAGT. J gave up 5 bases and V 6 bases, and 6 bases lay outside the gene matches. The CDR3 loop is CASSTGAGTGELFF. CDR3 in DNA: TGTGCCAGCAGCACAGGGGCAGGGACCGGGGAGCTGTTTTTT.

This chain's CDR3 is CATSAWEDVNYEQYF. CDR3 nucleotide sequence: TGTGCCACCAGTGCCTGGGAAGACGTCAACTACGAGCAGTACTTC. The J gene is TRBJ2-7, the V gene TRBV24-1, with D unclear. V was shortened by 5 bases and J by 3 bases, with 16 bases between the two germline ends. The CDR3 spans 15 residues. The germline CDR1 and CDR2 sequences are KGHDR and SFDVKD.

This clonotype was counted at least ten times. This sequence joins TRBV7-3 and TRBJ2-5; D possibly uses TRBD1 or TRBD2 (6 bases each). Per the germline V gene, CDR1 is SGHTA and CDR2 is FQGTGA. Trimming left V 5 bases short and J 5 bases short, with 18 bases between. The CDR3 loop spans 15 amino acids. The CDR3 is CASSAGNGGGETQYF. Here the CDR3 DNA reads TGTGCCAGCAGCGCAGGGAACGGAGGGGGGGAGACCCAGTACTTC.

This clonotype was detected only a few times. The gene calls are TRBV14 and TRBJ2-7; D possibly corresponds to TRBD1 (6 bases). Trimming removed 4 bases from V and 0 bases from J, with 10 bases in between. The CDR3 spans 14 residues. Germline V gives CDR1 SGHDN, CDR2 FVKESK. CDR3 sequence reads: CASSRDKFSYEQYF. The CDR3 nucleotides are TGTGCCAGCAGCCGGGACAAATTCTCCTACGAGCAGTACTTC. The variable domain in full, completed from reference TRBV14 and TRBJ2-7, reads EAGVTQFPSHSVIEKGQTVTLRCDPISGHDNLYWYRRVMGKEIKFLLHFVKESKQDESGMPNNRFLAERTGGTYSTLKVQPAELEDSGVYFCASSRDKFSYEQYFGPGTRLTVT.

V gene TRBV10-3 combines with J gene TRBJ1-6; 9 bases fit TRBD1. The length of the CDR3 is 15 residues. The V segment lost 11 bases and the J segment 8 bases; nucleotides outside the gene matches: 13. Germline V gene lookup returns CDR1 ENHRY and CDR2 SYGVKD. The CDR3 region is CASRTGARSDSPLHF. In DNA, the CDR3 is TGTGCCTCAAGGACAGGGGCTAGGAGTGATTCACCCCTCCACTTT.

A word on this clonotype: Its ends do not fully match the called genes, so a read error is possible. The chain couples TRBV18 to TRBJ1-2; D gene uncertain. The CDR3 consists of 15 residues. Germline V gene data show CDR1 as KGHSH and CDR2 as LQKENI. Here the CDR3 reads CASSPGLLGNYGYTF. For the CDR3, the DNA is TGTGCCAGCTCACCAGGGCTGCTGGGAAACTATGGCTACACTTTC.